This TCR beta chain stems from a study of cytotoxic CD8 clonotypes in ibrutinib-treated CLL. Study observations and caveats: Sustained-remission and progressing patients had unequal sampling times. Clonality was elevated at ibrutinib response and had returned toward baseline at progression.

For this clone: Its antigen is not known.

Genomic DNA for TCR beta libraries, around 1.9 micrograms, came from cryopreserved PBMCs. The germline V gene has CDR1 GTSNPN and CDR2 SVGIG (reference sequence). After removal of 3 bases from V and 3 bases from J, the junction contained 4 bases not matched to a gene. The CDR3 length is 13 residues. TCRdb keeps only in-frame clones here, not all; method: immunoSEQ multiplex PCR. Seen here are around 310,000 clones, roughly 79% observed once, and the top ten hold under 8.5%. The receptor was derived from a human donor with chronic lymphocytic leukemia. The chain employs TRBV30 and TRBJ2-7; 8 nucleotides match TRBD2. The sequences come from PBMCs, collected before ibrutinib treatment. The CDR3 is CAWSSGRGYEQYF. The CDR3 bases are TGTGCCTGGAGCAGCGGGAGAGGCTACGAGCAGTACTTC.